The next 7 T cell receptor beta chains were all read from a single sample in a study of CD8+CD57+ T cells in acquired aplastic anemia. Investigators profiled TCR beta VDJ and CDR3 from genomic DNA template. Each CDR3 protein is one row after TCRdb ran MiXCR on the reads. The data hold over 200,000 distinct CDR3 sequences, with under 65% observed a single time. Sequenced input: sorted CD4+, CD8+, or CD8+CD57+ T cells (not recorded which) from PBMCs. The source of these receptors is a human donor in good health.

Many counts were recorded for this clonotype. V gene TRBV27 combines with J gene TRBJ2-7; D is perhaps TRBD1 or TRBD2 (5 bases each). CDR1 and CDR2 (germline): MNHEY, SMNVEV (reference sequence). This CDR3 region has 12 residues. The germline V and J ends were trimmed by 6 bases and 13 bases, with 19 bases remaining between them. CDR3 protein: CASRSGGGKGYF. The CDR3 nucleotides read TGTGCCAGCAGAAGCGGTGGGGGAAAAGGTTACTTC.

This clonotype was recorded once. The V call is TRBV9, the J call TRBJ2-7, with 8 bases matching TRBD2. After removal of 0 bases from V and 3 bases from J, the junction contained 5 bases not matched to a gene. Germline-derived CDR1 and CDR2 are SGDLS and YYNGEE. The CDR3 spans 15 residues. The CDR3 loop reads CASSVAAGTSYEQYF. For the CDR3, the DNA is TGTGCCAGCAGCGTAGCCGCCGGGACTAGCTACGAGCAGTACTTC.

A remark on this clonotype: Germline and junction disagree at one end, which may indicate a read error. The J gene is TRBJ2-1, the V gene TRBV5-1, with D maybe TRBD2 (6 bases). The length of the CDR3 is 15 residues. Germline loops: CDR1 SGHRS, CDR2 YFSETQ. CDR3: CASSPVAENTGELFF. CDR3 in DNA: TGCGCCAGCAGCCCGGTAGCGGAGAACACCGGGGAGCTGTTCTTC. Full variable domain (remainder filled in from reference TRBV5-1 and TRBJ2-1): KAGVTQTPRYLIKTRGQQVTLSCSPISGHRSVSWYQQTPGQGLQFLFEYFSETQRNKGNFPGRFSGRQFSNSRSEMNVSTLELGDSALYLCASSPVAENTGELFFGPGTRLTVL.

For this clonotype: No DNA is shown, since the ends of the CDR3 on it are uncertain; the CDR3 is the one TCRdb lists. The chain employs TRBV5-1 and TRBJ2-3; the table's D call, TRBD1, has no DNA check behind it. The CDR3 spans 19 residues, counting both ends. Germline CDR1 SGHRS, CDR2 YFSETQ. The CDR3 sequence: CASSIYLCSVVVPPDTQYF.

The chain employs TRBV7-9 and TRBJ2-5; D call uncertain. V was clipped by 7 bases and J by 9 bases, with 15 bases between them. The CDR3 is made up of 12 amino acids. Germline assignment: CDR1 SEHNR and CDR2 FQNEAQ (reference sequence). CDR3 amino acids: CASMEGLAAQYF. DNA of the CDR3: TGTGCCAGCATGGAAGGGCTCGCGGCCCAGTACTTC.

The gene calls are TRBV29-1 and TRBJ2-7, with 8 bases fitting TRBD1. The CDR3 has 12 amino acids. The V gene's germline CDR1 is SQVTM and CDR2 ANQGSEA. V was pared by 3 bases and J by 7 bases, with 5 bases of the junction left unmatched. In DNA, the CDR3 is TGCAGCGTTGAGGGCAGGGGGCGAGAGCAGTACTTC. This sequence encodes CSVEGRGREQYF.

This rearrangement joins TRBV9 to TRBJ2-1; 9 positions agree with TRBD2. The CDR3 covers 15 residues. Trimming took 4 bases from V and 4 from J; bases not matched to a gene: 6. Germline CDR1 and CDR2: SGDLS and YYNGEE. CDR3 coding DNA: TGTGCCAGCAGCAAACGACTAGCGGAGTACAATGAGCAGTTCTTC. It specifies CASSKRLAEYNEQFF. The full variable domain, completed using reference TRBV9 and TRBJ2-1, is DSGVTQTPKHLITATGQRVTLRCSPRSGDLSVYWYQQSLDQGLQFLIQYYNGEERAKGNILERFSAQQFPDLHSELNLSSLELGDSALYFCASSKRLAEYNEQFFGPGTRLTVL.